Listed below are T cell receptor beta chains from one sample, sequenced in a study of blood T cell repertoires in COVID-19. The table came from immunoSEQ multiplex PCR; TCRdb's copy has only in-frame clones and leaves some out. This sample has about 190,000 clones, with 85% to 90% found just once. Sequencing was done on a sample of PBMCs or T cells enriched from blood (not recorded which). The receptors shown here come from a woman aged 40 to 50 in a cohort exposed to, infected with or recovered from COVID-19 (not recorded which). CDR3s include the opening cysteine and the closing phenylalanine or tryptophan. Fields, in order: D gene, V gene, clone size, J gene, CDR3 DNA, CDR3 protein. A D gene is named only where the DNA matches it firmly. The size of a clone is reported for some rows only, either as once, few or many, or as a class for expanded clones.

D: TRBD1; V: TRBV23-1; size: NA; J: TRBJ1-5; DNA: TGCGCCAGCAGTCGCAGGCAGGGGGCTAGCAATCAGCCCCAGCATTTT; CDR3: CASSRRQGASNQPQHF
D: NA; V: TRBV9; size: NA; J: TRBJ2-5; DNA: TGTGCCAGCAGCGCAGGAGGGGAGACCCAGTACTTC; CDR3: CASSAGGETQYF
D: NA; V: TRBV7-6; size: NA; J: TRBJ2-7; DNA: TGTGCCAGCAGCTCCGGACAGGGAGGGTACGAGCAGTACTTC; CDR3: CASSSGQGGYEQYF
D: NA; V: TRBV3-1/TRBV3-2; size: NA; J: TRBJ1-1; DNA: TGTGCCAGCAGCCAAGTTTTCCAGGGTCGTCTGGGCACTGAAGCTTTCTTT; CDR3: CASSQVFQGRLGTEAFF
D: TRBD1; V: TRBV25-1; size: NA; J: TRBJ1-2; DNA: TGTGCCAGCAGCCCGACAGGGGGCTATGGCTACACCTTC; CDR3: CASSPTGGYGYTF
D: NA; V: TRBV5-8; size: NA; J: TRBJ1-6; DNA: TGTGCCAGCAGCTTGGAGCGGTCTTCACCCCTCCACTTT; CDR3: CASSLERSSPLHF
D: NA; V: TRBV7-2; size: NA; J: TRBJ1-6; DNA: TGTGCCAGCAGCTTAACGGAGAATTCACCCCTCCACTTT; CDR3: CASSLTENSPLHF
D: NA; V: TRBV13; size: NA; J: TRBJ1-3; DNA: TGTGCCAGCAGCTCACGGACTAGCTCTGGAAACACCATATATTTT; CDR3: CASSSRTSSGNTIYF
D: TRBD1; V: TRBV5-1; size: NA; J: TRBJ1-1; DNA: TGCGCCAGCAGCTTGGGGACAGGGGGCAGTGTCACTGAAGCTTTCTTT; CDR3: CASSLGTGGSVTEAFF
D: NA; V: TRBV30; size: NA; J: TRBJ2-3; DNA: TGTGCCTGGAGGGCCGGCACAGATACGCAGTATTTT; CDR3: CAWRAGTDTQYF
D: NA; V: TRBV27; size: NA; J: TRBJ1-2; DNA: TGTGCCAGCAGTCTCCCCCAAACAGCCGGCTACACCTTC; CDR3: CASSLPQTAGYTF
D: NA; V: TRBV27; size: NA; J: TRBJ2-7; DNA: TGTGCCACCCTCTACCACGGCGAGCAGTACTTC; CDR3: CATLYHGEQYF
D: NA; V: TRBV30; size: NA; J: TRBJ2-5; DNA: TGTGCCTGGAGTTTCCCCCCGGGTCCAAGACGGGAGACCCAGTACTTC; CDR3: CAWSFPPGPRRETQYF
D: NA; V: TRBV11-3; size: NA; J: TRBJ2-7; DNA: TGTGCCAGCAGCTTAGTTTCTAGCTTTACCTACGAGCAGTACTTC; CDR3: CASSLVSSFTYEQYF
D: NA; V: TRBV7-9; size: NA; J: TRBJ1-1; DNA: TGTGCCAGCAGCTTAGGGGGGCCGGCGGAAGCTTTCTTT; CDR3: CASSLGGPAEAFF
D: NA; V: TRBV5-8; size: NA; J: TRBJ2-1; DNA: TGTGCCAGCAGCTTGGCAGGGTCCCCCTACAATGAGCAGTTCTTC; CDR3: CASSLAGSPYNEQFF
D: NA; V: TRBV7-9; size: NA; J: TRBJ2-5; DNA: TGTGCCAGCAGCTTAAGACTAGAAGAGACCCAGTACTTC; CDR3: CASSLRLEETQYF
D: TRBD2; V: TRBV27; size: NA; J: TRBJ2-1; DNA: TGTGCCAGCAGTTCGTCGCTAGCGGGAGTCTACAATGAGCAGTTCTTC; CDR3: CASSSSLAGVYNEQFF
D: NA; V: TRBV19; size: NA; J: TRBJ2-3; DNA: TGTGCCCCCGAGCCCGAGAGACTCACAGATACGCAGTATTTT; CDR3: CAPEPERLTDTQYF
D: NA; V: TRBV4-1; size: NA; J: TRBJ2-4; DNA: TGCGCCAGCAGCCAAGAGGAGGATAACTCCCAATACTTC; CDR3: CASSQEEDNSQYF
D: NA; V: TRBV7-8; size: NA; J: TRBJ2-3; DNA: TGTGCCAGCAGCTTAGCGGTGGCGGCAGATACGCAGTATTTT; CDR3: CASSLAVAADTQYF
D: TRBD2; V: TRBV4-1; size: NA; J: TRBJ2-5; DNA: TGCGCCAGCAGCGCGCGACTAGCGGGAGGGGAACAAGAGACCCAGTACTTC; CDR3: CASSARLAGGEQETQYF
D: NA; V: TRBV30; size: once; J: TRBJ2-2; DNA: TGTGCCTGGAAGCGAGCGCGACTGGCCGATTCCGGGGAGCTGTTTTTT; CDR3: CAWKRARLADSGELFF
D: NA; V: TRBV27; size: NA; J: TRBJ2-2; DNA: TGTGCCAGCAGTTTATTTCTTCCAGCGATCGGGGAGCTGTTTTTT; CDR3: CASSLFLPAIGELFF
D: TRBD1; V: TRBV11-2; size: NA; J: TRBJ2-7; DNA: TGTGCCAGCAGCTTAGGGCAGGGGGCGCGCGACGAGCAGTACTTC; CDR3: CASSLGQGARDEQYF
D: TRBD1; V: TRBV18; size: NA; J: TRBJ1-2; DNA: TGTGCCAGCTCACCACCCGGGACAGTATCCCTAACTGGCTATGGCTACACCTTC; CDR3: CASSPPGTVSLTGYGYTF
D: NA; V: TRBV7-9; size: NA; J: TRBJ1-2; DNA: TGTGCCAGCAGCTTAGATGCGGGCGAGTTTAACTATGGCTACACCTTC; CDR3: CASSLDAGEFNYGYTF
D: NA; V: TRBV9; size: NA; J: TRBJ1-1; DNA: TGTGCCAGCAGCCACAGGGCCAGGACTGAAGCTTTCTTT; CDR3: CASSHRARTEAFF
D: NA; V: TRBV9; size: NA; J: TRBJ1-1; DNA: TGTGCCAGCAGCGTAGAAGACAGAGGCCCTGAAGCTTTCTTT; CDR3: CASSVEDRGPEAFF
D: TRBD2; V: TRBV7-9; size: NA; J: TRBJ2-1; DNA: TGTGCCAGCAGCCCAGCTAGCGGGGGGGATGAGCAGTTCTTC; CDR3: CASSPASGGDEQFF
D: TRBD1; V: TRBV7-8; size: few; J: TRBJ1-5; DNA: TGTGCCAGCAGCTTAATCAGGGGGTCCCAGCCCCAGCATTTT; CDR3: CASSLIRGSQPQHF
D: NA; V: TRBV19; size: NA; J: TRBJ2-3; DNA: TGTGCCAGTAGTACAATCCTGAGAGGGCCCGGGGCAGATACGCAGTATTTT; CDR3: CASSTILRGPGADTQYF
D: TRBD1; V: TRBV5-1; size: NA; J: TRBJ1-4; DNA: TGCGCCAGCAGCTTGGCCCGGGACAGGGGACTGTTTTTT; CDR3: CASSLARDRGLFF
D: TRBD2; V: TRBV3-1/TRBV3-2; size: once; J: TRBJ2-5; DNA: TGTGCCAGCAGCCAAGGACTAGCGCCCCTGGGGGAGACCCAGTACTTC; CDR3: CASSQGLAPLGETQYF
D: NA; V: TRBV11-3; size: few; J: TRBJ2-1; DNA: TGTGCCAGCAGCTTAGATCCGGGGAACGCTGAGCAGTTCTTC; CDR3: CASSLDPGNAEQFF
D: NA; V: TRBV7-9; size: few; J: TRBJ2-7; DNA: TGTGCCAGCAGCCAGGACACGTATTCCTACGAGCAGTACTTC; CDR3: CASSQDTYSYEQYF